The rows below give T cell receptor beta chains drawn from one sample of a study of naive and memory T cell subsets. One entry per CDR3 protein results from TCRdb running MiXCR on the UMI-ligation and nested PCR reads. The sample yields 130,000 to 150,000 distinct CDR3 sequences, more than 15% seen once. The specimen was naive CD4+ T cells from blood. The receptors originated from a human donor in good health. CDR3s include the opening cysteine and the closing phenylalanine or tryptophan. Fields, in order: J gene, D gene, V gene, clone size, CDR3 DNA, CDR3 protein. D genes are given only for firm matches. Clone size, where shown, is once, few, many, or a class for clones that have expanded.

>TRBJ1-1|-|TRBV7-2|-
TGTGCCAGCAGCGTCTGCATGAACACTGAAGCTTTCTTT
CASSVCMNTEAFF
>TRBJ2-3|-|TRBV12-3/TRBV12-4|few
TGTGCCAGCAGTTTAAGCGGAAACACAGATACGCAGTATTTT
CASSLSGNTDTQYF
>TRBJ2-5|TRBD2|TRBV9|few
TGTGCCAGCAGCGTATGGGCTAGCGGGACGGGTGAGACCCAGTACTTC
CASSVWASGTGETQYF
>TRBJ2-4|-|TRBV19|few
TGTGCCAGTAGTATACCCGGCATTCAGTACTTC
CASSIPGIQYF
>TRBJ2-1|-|TRBV29-1|few
TGCAGCGTTGATAGGATTATCCCATCCTACAATGAGCAGTTCTTC
CSVDRIIPSYNEQFF
>TRBJ2-2|TRBD1|TRBV7-8|-
TGTGCCAGCAGCCCCAGGGGGCGGGGCACCGGGGAGCTGTTTTTT
CASSPRGRGTGELFF
>TRBJ2-3|TRBD2|TRBV5-1|many
TGCGCCAGCAGCTTGGCCGTCCTAGGCACTAGCGGACTAAGCACAGATACGCAGTATTTT
CASSLAVLGTSGLSTDTQYF
>TRBJ2-1|TRBD2|TRBV4-2|few
TGTGCCAGCAGCCAAGTCCCGACTAGCCGCTCCTACAATGAGCAGTTCTTC
CASSQVPTSRSYNEQFF
>TRBJ1-6|TRBD1|TRBV12-3/TRBV12-4|few
TGTGCCAGCAGTTTCTTACTCTCGGACAGGGCAACATCACCCCTCCACTTT
CASSFLLSDRATSPLHF
>TRBJ1-1|TRBD1|TRBV7-2|few
TGTGCCAGCAGCTTAGGACAGGGGGCATATACTGAAGCTTTCTTT
CASSLGQGAYTEAFF
>TRBJ1-6|TRBD1|TRBV23-1|few
TGCGCCAGCAGAAGAAGGGGGCCGGACGGCTATAATTCACCCCTCCACTTT
CASRRRGPDGYNSPLHF
>TRBJ2-4|-|TRBV4-2|-
TGTGCCAGCAGCCACGGAGTCCAACTAGCCAAAAACATTCAGTACTTC
CASSHGVQLAKNIQYF
>TRBJ2-7|TRBD1|TRBV20-1|many
TGCAGTGCTAGCTACCCGGACAGGGCGGCTGGGGAGCAGTACTTC
CSASYPDRAAGEQYF
>TRBJ2-7|-|TRBV2|-
TGTGCCAGCCATCCCCCGGGGCAGTGGTACGAGCAGTACTTC
CASHPPGQWYEQYF
>TRBJ1-4|-|TRBV29-1|few
TGCAGCGTTGACCGGGGAGGTGAAAAACTGTTTTTT
CSVDRGGEKLFF
>TRBJ2-1|TRBD2|TRBV27|few
TGTGCCAGCAGCCGGATTACTAGCGAGAGGTACAATGAGCAGTTCTTC
CASSRITSERYNEQFF
>TRBJ1-5|-|TRBV12-3/TRBV12-4|few
TGTGCCAGCAGTTACGACGGGACGGCGAATCAGCCCCAGCATTTT
CASSYDGTANQPQHF
>TRBJ2-5|-|TRBV5-5|-
TGTGCCAGCAGCTTGCTCGGAAAGGAGACCCAGTACTTC
CASSLLGKETQYF
>TRBJ2-7|TRBD2|TRBV19|-
TGTGCCAGTAATAGCGGGACCCTTGGGGCCTACGAGCAGTACTTC
CASNSGTLGAYEQYF
>TRBJ2-2|TRBD1|TRBV6-1|few
TGTGCCAGCAACACCCCTTCAGGGGGCGTCCATCCCGGGGAGCTGTTTTTT
CASNTPSGGVHPGELFF
>TRBJ2-7|TRBD2|TRBV20-1|-
TGCAGTGCTCACCTAGCGGGAGGAACCTACGAGCAGTACTTC
CSAHLAGGTYEQYF
>TRBJ2-7|-|TRBV29-1|-
TGCAGCGTTGAAATGTCAGCGAGCTCCTACGAGCAGTACTTC
CSVEMSASSYEQYF
>TRBJ2-1|TRBD2|TRBV2|-
TGTGCCAGCAGTAAGCGGGAGGACAACAATGAGCAGTTCTTC
CASSKREDNNEQFF
>TRBJ2-5|-|TRBV6-2/TRBV6-3|few
TGTGCCAGCAGCGACCGACTAACCCTGGGGACCCAGTACTTC
CASSDRLTLGTQYF
>TRBJ2-4|TRBD1|TRBV7-2|-
TGTGCCAGCAGCCCGGACAGGGGGCGGGGAGCCAAAAACATTCAGTACTTC
CASSPDRGRGAKNIQYF
>TRBJ2-7|TRBD1|TRBV5-1|-
TGCGCCAGCAGTATCGGACCCGGGACAGACGAGCAGTACTTC
CASSIGPGTDEQYF
>TRBJ1-2|-|TRBV4-3|-
TGCGCCAGCAGCCAATTGACGGACCGCCCTGGCTACACCTTC
CASSQLTDRPGYTF
>TRBJ2-6|-|TRBV18|few
TGTGCCAGCTCACCACTGGCAGTTGGGGCCAACGTCCTGACTTTC
CASSPLAVGANVLTF
>TRBJ1-1|TRBD1|TRBV12-3/TRBV12-4|-
TGTGCCAGCAGTCCGCCCCTGGGACAGATCATGAACACTGAAGCTTTCTTT
CASSPPLGQIMNTEAFF
>TRBJ1-2|-|TRBV30|-
TGTGCCTGGAGTGTACCTGGGACCAGTAACTATGGCTACACCTTC
CAWSVPGTSNYGYTF
>TRBJ2-3|-|TRBV15|few
TGTGCCACCAGCACCCGACAGGTTCAAGATACGCAGTATTTT
CATSTRQVQDTQYF
>TRBJ1-1|-|TRBV29-1|few
TGCAGCGTTGGGGTAGACCAGGCGGGCGAGAATGAAGCTTTCTTT
CSVGVDQAGENEAFF
>TRBJ1-4|-|TRBV20-1|-
TGCAGTGCTAGGTCAGGGTCTCAGGAAAAACTGTTTTTT
CSARSGSQEKLFF
>TRBJ2-7|TRBD2|TRBV7-3|-
TGTGCCAGCAGCCCTTGGACTAGCGACACCTACGAGCAGTACTTC
CASSPWTSDTYEQYF
>TRBJ2-7|-|TRBV18|-
TGTGCCAGCTCACCCCGGGACGAACGATCCTACGAGCAGTACTTC
CASSPRDERSYEQYF
>TRBJ2-3|-|TRBV5-1|few
TGCGCCAGCAGCCCCGAAGGGTTCACAGATACGCAGTATTTT
CASSPEGFTDTQYF
>TRBJ1-3|TRBD1|TRBV30|few
TGTGCCTGGAGCGATTCAAAGGGACAGCTCAGAAGAAACACCATATATTTT
CAWSDSKGQLRRNTIYF
>TRBJ2-2|-|TRBV28|-
TGTGCCAGCAGTCCCCGGAGCACCGGGGAGCTGTTTTTT
CASSPRSTGELFF
>TRBJ2-2|-|TRBV27|-
TGTGCCAGCAGCCCTAGTTACACCGGGGAGCTGTTTTTT
CASSPSYTGELFF
>TRBJ1-1|-|TRBV24-1|-
TGTGCCACCAGTGAGGAAGACAGAAAAGAAGCTTTCTTT
CATSEEDRKEAFF
>TRBJ2-3|-|TRBV29-1|-
TGCAGCGTTGCGGGGGGGCAGGGGGTTTACGGAGATACGCAGTATTTT
CSVAGGQGVYGDTQYF
>TRBJ2-7|-|TRBV5-1|few
TGCGCCAGCAGCTCCCGGGTAGGGGGCTACGAGCAGTACTTC
CASSSRVGGYEQYF
>TRBJ2-7|-|TRBV12-3/TRBV12-4|few
TGTGCCAGCAGCCCCAGCTCTTTCCGGGACTACGAGCAGTACTTC
CASSPSSFRDYEQYF
>TRBJ1-1|-|TRBV12-3/TRBV12-4|few
TGTGCCAGCAGACCAAATATTTTGAACACTGAAGCTTTCTTT
CASRPNILNTEAFF
>TRBJ1-2|-|TRBV12-3/TRBV12-4|-
TGTGCCAGCAGTCCAACGGGGGTGGGCTACACCTTC
CASSPTGVGYTF
>TRBJ1-5|-|TRBV18|few
TGTGCCAGCTCACAGTTTGGCCCCGATCAGCCCCAGCATTTT
CASSQFGPDQPQHF
>TRBJ2-1|TRBD1|TRBV11-3|once
TGTGCCAGCAGCGCGGACAGGACTGACAATGAGCAGTTCTTC
CASSADRTDNEQFF
>TRBJ2-5|-|TRBV19|few
TGTGCCAGTAGTGAACGCCCTCGAGAGACCCAGTACTTC
CASSERPRETQYF
>TRBJ2-7|TRBD1|TRBV5-4|-
TGTGCCAGCCGACAGGGGGGTGAGCAGTACTTC
CASRQGGEQYF
>TRBJ2-3|-|TRBV18|-
TGTGCCAGCTCATGGGCTGACACAGATACGCAGTATTTT
CASSWADTDTQYF
>TRBJ2-5|TRBD2|TRBV12-3/TRBV12-4|-
TGTGCCAGCAGGGGGGGGGGACTAGCGGGAGGGCCGCGGCAAGAGACCCAGTACTTC
CASRGGGLAGGPRQETQYF